This T cell receptor beta chain stems from a study of technical replicates of blood from four donors. Germline V gives CDR1 MNHNS, CDR2 SASEGT. Trimming at V came to 1 base and at J to 2 bases, leaving 2 bases not matched to a gene. This CDR3 has 15 amino acids. The table came from immunoSEQ multiplex PCR; TCRdb's copy has only in-frame clones and leaves some out. The sample yields 60,000 to 85,000 clones, 75% to 95% seen once. Material for sequencing was T cells isolated from PBMCs. This receptor was identified in a human donor in good health. This chain joins TRBV6-1 and TRBJ2-4, with 7 nucleotides matching TRBD1. The CDR3 spells CASSEDRGPKNIQYF. The DNA of the CDR3 is TGTGCCAGCAGTGAAGACAGGGGCCCCAAAAACATTCAGTACTTC.